This T cell receptor beta chain was recorded in a study of blood T cell repertoires in COVID-19. Across the whole study: The cDNA or gDNA used as material had been derived from T cells, B-cell-depleted T cells, or PBMCs.

The germline V gene has CDR1 SNHLY and CDR2 FYNNEI. The CDR3 runs 12 residues. The V gene lost 6 bases and the J gene lost 9 bases, with 12 bases spanning the gap. Some clones are missing from TCRdb's copy, which holds only in-frame ones; the method was immunoSEQ multiplex PCR. The sample yields roughly 290,000 clones, about 82% seen once. Sequences were obtained from peripheral blood. This receptor was taken from a woman in her 50s with active or convalescent COVID-19. V usage is TRBV2 and J usage is TRBJ2-1; possible D gene TRBD2, 6 bases. In DNA, the CDR3 is TGTGCCAGCAGACTAGCAAGCAGTGAGCAGTTCTTC. This gives the protein CASRLASSEQFF.